A single sample is the source of the 17 T cell receptor beta chains below, sequenced in a study of siplizumab effects on memory and regulatory T cells. TCRdb's table, derived via immunoSEQ multiplex PCR, lists solely in-frame clones and lacks some. The top ten clones hold about 0.7% of a sample with roughly 120,000 clones, 90% to 95% of them seen once. Sequencing was carried out using Tregs sorted from blood. All receptors come from a human donor in good health.

The chain recombines TRBV18 with TRBJ2-3, with TRBD2 matching 9 bases. The trim removed 6 bases at V and 2 bases at J, leaving 9 bases unmatched. The CDR3 consists of 16 residues. The germline gives CDR1 KGHSH, CDR2 LQKENI. The CDR3 loop reads CASSLWTSAPTDTQYF. CDR3 coding DNA: TGTGCCAGCTCCCTTTGGACTAGCGCCCCCACAGATACGCAGTATTTT.

The chain is built from TRBV6-4 and TRBJ1-5; D not certain. This CDR3 spans 9 amino acids. CDR1 is MRHNA, CDR2 SNTAGT, per germline. The DNA of the CDR3 is TGTGCTTCCCTCCAGCCCCAGCATTTT. It translates to CASLQPQHF.

The V and J genes are TRBV21-1 and TRBJ2-7; the D call of TRBD1 is as the table states it, not checked on the DNA. TRBV21-1 counts as a pseudogene. The CDR3 loop spans 13 amino acids. The CDR3 sequence: CASHGDRDYEQYF. DNA of the CDR3: TGTGCCAGCCACGGGGACAGGGACTACGAGCAGTACTTC.

The chain joins TRBV5-1 to TRBJ2-2, with D perhaps matching TRBD1 (5 bases). Trimming took off 0 bases at V and 7 bases at J, with 10 bases between the two ends. CDR3 size: 14 residues. Looked up from germline, CDR1 is SGHRS and CDR2 is YFSETQ. This CDR3 reads CASSLGRVGGELFF. The CDR3 nucleotides are TGCGCCAGCAGCTTGGGCAGGGTTGGCGGGGAGCTGTTTTTT. Looking up the rest from reference TRBV5-1 and TRBJ2-2 gives the full variable domain: KAGVTQTPRYLIKTRGQQVTLSCSPISGHRSVSWYQQTPGQGLQFLFEYFSETQRNKGNFPGRFSGRQFSNSRSEMNVSTLELGDSALYLCASSLGRVGGELFFGEGSRLTVL.

This sequence joins TRBV7-2 and TRBJ2-7; D might be TRBD1 (5 bases). The V end lost 1 base, the J end lost 3 bases, and 7 bases lay between the germline ends. This CDR3 has 13 residues. Looked up from germline, CDR1 is SGHTA and CDR2 is FQGNSA. The CDR3 region is CASSLEQGYEQYF. CDR3 coding DNA: TGTGCCAGCAGCTTAGAGCAGGGCTACGAGCAGTACTTC.

The chain has TRBV2 and TRBJ1-1; 7 nucleotides match TRBD1. The CDR3 extends over 13 amino acids. Germline CDR1 and CDR2: SNHLY and FYNNEI. V dropped 6 bases and J dropped 2; count of bases not matched to a gene: 3. CDR3 in amino acids: CASSGDRNTEAFF. CDR3 bases: TGTGCCAGCAGCGGGGACAGAAACACTGAAGCTTTCTTT.

The chain joins TRBV7-3 to TRBJ2-7; TRBD2 matches at 10 bases. CDR3 length equals 15 residues. V dropped 6 bases and J dropped 5; count of bases not matched to a gene: 10. Germline V gives CDR1 SGHTA, CDR2 FQGTGA. The CDR3: CASSQIGTSADEQYF. CDR3 nucleotide sequence: TGTGCCAGCAGTCAGATCGGGACTAGCGCAGACGAGCAGTACTTC.

V is TRBV2 and J is TRBJ2-7; 9 nucleotides match TRBD2. The length of the CDR3 is 13 residues. V lost 5 bases to trimming and J lost 4 bases; unmatched junction nucleotides: 3. Germline CDR1 SNHLY, CDR2 FYNNEI. CDR3 residues: CASSRGRDYEQYF. CDR3 bases: TGTGCCAGCAGTCGCGGGAGGGATTACGAGCAGTACTTC.

The gene calls are TRBV19 and TRBJ1-1; D is ambiguous. Trimming removed 1 base at V and 0 bases at J, with 6 bases between. The CDR3 is 14 residues long. CDR1 and CDR2 (germline): LNHDA, SQIVND (reference sequence). As DNA, the CDR3 is TGTGCCAGTAGTATAGGAGACATGAACACTGAAGCTTTCTTT. It codes for CASSIGDMNTEAFF.

The V call is TRBV9, the J call TRBJ1-2, with unresolved D. CDR1 and CDR2 from the germline V gene are SGDLS and YYNGEE. The CDR3 sequence is 13 residues long. The V end lost 3 bases, the J end lost 1 base, and 7 bases lay between the germline ends. CDR3 in amino acids: CASSAGVNYGYTF. Written as DNA, the CDR3 is TGTGCCAGCAGCGCCGGAGTTAACTATGGCTACACCTTC.

The J gene is TRBJ2-1, the V gene TRBV2; TRBD1 or TRBD2 may be the D gene (5 bases each). V lost 4 bases, J lost 7 bases, and 14 bases lay in between. Germline CDR1 and CDR2: SNHLY and FYNNEI. The length of the CDR3 is 14 residues. This chain's CDR3 is CASSGDGYRNEQFF. The CDR3 DNA is TGTGCCAGCAGTGGGGACGGGTACCGTAATGAGCAGTTCTTC.

CDR3 sequence reads: CASSVGRGETQYF. The CDR3 DNA follows: TGTGCCAGTAGTGTAGGGAGGGGTGAGACCCAGTACTTC. The chain joins TRBV19 to TRBJ2-5; 7 bases are a match to TRBD2. J gave up 5 bases and V 5 bases, and 5 bases lay outside the gene matches. The germline CDR1 and CDR2 sequences are LNHDA and SQIVND (reference sequence). The CDR3 totals 13 residues. The complete variable domain, with remaining parts taken from reference TRBV19 and TRBJ2-5, reads DGGITQSPKYLFRKEGQNVTLSCEQNLNHDAMYWYRQDPGQGLRLIYYSQIVNDFQKGDIAEGYSVSREKKESFPLTVTSAQKNPTAFYLCASSVGRGETQYFGPGTRLLVL.

The genes are TRBV5-4 and TRBJ1-2, with 12 bases aligning to TRBD1. Germline values: CDR1 SGHNT, CDR2 YYREEE (reference sequence). The junction had 7 bases not matched to a gene; V was cut back by 3 bases and J by 1 base. This CDR3 comprises 17 residues. The CDR3, as DNA: TGTGCCAGCAGCTCCGGGGGGACAGGGGGCTTTAACTATGGCTACACCTTC. Translating it yields CASSSGGTGGFNYGYTF. The entire variable domain, with the rest obtained from reference TRBV5-4 and TRBJ1-2, is as follows: ETGVTQSPTHLIKTRGQQVTLRCSSQSGHNTVSWYQQALGQGPQFIFQYYREEENGRGNFPPRFSGLQFPNYSSELNVNALELDDSALYLCASSSGGTGGFNYGYTFGSGTRLTVV.

This sequence joins TRBV27 and TRBJ1-2; D gene ambiguous. In germline, CDR1 is MNHEY, CDR2 SMNVEV (reference sequence). Trimming pared 5 bases from V and 7 bases from J, leaving 17 bases between. The length of the CDR3 is 14 residues. The CDR3 is CASSLHDGGSGYTF. The DNA for the CDR3 is TGTGCCAGCAGTCTACATGACGGTGGGTCTGGCTACACCTTC.

J is TRBJ1-1 and V is TRBV27; D not certain. The CDR3 is made up of 16 amino acids. The V end lost 0 bases, the J end lost 6 bases, and 17 bases lay between the germline ends. The germline CDR1 and CDR2 sequences are MNHEY and SMNVEV (reference sequence). This CDR3 reads CASSLSGVIRYAEAFF. CDR3 bases: TGTGCCAGCAGTTTATCCGGGGTGATAAGGTATGCTGAAGCTTTCTTT.

The chain joins TRBV27 to TRBJ2-7; 10 bases are shared with TRBD2. The CDR3 consists of 16 residues. Germline trimming cut 5 bases from V and 0 bases from J; bases unmatched to any gene: 7. Germline V gene sequence: CDR1 MNHEY, CDR2 SMNVEV (reference sequence). The CDR3 sequence is CASSTHSGGISYEQYF. CDR3 bases: TGTGCCAGCAGTACCCATAGCGGGGGGATCTCCTACGAGCAGTACTTC.

The J gene is TRBJ1-5, the V gene TRBV2; D uncertain. Germline V gene lookup returns CDR1 SNHLY and CDR2 FYNNEI. There are 14 residues in the CDR3. The V end was cut by 8 bases, the J end by 3 bases, with 14 bases between. The CDR3 DNA follows: TGTGCCAGCCGGCCCATTTACTTCAATCAGCCCCAGCATTTT. Amino acids: CASRPIYFNQPQHF.